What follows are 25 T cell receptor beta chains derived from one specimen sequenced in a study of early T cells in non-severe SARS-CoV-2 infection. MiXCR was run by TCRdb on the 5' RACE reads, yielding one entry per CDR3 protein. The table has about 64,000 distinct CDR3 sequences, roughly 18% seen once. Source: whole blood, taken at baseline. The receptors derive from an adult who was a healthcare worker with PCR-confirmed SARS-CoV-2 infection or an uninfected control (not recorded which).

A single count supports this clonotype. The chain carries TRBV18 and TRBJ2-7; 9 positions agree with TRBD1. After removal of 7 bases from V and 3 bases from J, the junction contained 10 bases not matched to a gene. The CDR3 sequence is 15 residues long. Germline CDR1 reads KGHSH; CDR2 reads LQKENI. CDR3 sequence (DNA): TGTGCCAGCTTGCAAGCTCGGACAGGGGACTACGAGCAGTACTTC. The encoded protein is CASLQARTGDYEQYF.

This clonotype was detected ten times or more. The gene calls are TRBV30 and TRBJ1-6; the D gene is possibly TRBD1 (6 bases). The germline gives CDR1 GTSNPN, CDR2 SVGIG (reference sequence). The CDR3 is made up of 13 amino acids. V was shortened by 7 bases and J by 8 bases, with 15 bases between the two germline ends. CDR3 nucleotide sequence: TGTGCCTACCGGGACATGGGGGATTCACCCCTCCACTTT. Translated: CAYRDMGDSPLHF.

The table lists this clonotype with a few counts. The CDR3 spells CASSYRQASSGNTIYF. CDR3 bases: TGTGCCAGCAGTTACCGGCAGGCCAGCTCTGGAAACACCATATATTTT. The chain employs TRBV6-2 or TRBV6-3 and TRBJ1-3; D not resolved. The CDR3 is 16 residues long. Trimming shortened V by 2 bases and J by 0 bases, and 11 bases separated the two germline ends. Looked up from germline, CDR1 is MNHEY and CDR2 is SVGEGT.

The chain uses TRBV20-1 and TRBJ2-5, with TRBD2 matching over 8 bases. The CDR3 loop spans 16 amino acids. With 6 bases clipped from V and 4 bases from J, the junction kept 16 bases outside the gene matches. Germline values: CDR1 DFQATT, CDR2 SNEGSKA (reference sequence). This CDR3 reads CSANPPGAGVGETQYF. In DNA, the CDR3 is TGCAGTGCCAACCCCCCAGGAGCGGGGGTGGGAGAGACCCAGTACTTC.

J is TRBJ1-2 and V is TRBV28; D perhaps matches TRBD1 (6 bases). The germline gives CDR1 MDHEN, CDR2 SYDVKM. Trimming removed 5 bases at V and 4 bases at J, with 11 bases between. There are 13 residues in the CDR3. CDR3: CASSATGPYGYTF. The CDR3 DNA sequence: TGTGCCAGCAGTGCGACAGGACCCTATGGCTACACCTTC.

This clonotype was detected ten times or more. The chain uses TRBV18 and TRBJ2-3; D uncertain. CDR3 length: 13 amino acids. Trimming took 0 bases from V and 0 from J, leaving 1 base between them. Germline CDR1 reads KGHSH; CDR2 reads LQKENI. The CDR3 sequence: CASSPPSTDTQYF. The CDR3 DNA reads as TGTGCCAGCTCACCACCTAGCACAGATACGCAGTATTTT.

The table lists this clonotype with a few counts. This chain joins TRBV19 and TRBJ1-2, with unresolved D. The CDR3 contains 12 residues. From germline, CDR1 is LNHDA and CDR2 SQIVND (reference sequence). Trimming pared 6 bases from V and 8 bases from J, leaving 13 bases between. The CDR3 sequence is CASRSPLAGYTF. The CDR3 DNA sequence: TGTGCCAGTAGATCCCCTTTAGCGGGCTACACCTTC.

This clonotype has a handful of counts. CDR3 sequence: CSPRITGCRSEQFF. The CDR3 region has the DNA TGCAGCCCAAGGATTACAGGGTGTCGGAGTGAGCAGTTCTTC. The chain employs TRBV29-1 and TRBJ2-1; a weak D match, TRBD1 (6 bases). V was cut by 8 bases and J by 9 bases, with 23 bases left in between. The CDR3 contains 14 residues. Germline V lookup: CDR1 SQVTM, CDR2 ANQGSEA.

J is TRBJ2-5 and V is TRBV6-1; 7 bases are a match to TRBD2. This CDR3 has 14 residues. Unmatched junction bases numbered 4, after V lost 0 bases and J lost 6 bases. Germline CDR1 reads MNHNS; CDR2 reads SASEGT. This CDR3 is CASSEAWGGKTQYF. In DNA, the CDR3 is TGTGCCAGCAGTGAAGCGTGGGGAGGGAAGACCCAGTACTTC.

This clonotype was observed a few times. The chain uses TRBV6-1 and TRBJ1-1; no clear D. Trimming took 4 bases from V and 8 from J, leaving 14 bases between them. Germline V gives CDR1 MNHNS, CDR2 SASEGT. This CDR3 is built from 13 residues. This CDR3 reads CASSAVASREAFF. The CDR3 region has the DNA TGTGCCAGCAGTGCTGTTGCCAGCCGAGAAGCTTTCTTT.

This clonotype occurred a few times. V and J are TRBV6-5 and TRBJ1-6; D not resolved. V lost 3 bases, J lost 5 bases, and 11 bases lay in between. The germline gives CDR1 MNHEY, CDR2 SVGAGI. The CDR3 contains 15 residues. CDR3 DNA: TGTGCCAGCAGTTATAGTAAACGGAATAATTCACCCCTCCACTTT. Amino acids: CASSYSKRNNSPLHF.

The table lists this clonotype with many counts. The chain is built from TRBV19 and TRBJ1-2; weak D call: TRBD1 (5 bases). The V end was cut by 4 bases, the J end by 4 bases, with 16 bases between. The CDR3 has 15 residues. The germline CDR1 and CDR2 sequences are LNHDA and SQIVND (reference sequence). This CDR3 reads CASSTKRGGSYGYTF. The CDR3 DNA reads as TGTGCCAGTAGTACAAAGAGGGGCGGTAGCTATGGCTACACCTTC.

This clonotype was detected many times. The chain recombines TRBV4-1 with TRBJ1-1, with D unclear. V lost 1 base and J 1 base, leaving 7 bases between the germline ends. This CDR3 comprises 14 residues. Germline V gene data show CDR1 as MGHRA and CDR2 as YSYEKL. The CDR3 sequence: CASSQVSQNTEAFF. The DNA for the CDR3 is TGCGCCAGCAGCCAAGTTTCACAGAACACTGAAGCTTTCTTT.

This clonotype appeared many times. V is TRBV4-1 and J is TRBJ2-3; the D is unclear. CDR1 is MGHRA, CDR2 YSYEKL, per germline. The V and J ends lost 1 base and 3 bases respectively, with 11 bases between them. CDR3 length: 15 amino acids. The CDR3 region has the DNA TGCGCCAGCAGCCAAGTTGGGCAGCCAACAGATACGCAGTATTTT. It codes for CASSQVGQPTDTQYF.

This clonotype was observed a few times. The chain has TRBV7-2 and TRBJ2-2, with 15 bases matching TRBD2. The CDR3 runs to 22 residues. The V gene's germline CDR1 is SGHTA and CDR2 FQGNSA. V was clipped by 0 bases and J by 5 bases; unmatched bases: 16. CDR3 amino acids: CASSLAPPSLGLAGGVTGELFF. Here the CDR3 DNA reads TGTGCCAGCAGCTTAGCGCCACCCTCACTCGGACTAGCGGGAGGGGTTACCGGGGAGCTGTTTTTT.

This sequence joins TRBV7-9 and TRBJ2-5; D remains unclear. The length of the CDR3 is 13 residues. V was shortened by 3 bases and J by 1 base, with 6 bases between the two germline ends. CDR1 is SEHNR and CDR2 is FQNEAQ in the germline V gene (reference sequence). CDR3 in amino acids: CASSFEFQETQYF. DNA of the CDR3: TGTGCCAGCAGCTTTGAATTCCAAGAGACCCAGTACTTC.

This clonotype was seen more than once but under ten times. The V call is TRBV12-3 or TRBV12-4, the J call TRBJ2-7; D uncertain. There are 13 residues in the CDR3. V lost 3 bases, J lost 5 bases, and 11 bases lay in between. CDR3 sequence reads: CASSLLPSHEQYF. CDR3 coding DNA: TGTGCCAGCAGTTTGTTACCGTCCCACGAGCAGTACTTC.

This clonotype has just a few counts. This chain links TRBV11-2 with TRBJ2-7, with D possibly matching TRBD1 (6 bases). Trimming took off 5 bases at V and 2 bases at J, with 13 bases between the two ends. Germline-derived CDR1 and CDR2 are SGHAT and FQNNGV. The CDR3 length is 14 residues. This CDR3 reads CASSPRQATYEQYF. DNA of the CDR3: TGTGCCAGCAGCCCAAGACAGGCGACCTACGAGCAGTACTTC.

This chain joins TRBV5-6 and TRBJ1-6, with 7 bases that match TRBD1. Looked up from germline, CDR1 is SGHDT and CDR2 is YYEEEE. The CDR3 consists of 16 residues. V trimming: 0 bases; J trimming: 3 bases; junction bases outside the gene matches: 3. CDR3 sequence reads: CASSLDRGYYNSPLHF. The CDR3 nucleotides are TGTGCCAGCAGCTTGGACAGGGGCTACTATAATTCACCCCTCCACTTT.

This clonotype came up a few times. CDR3 sequence reads: CASSFLGYQETQYF. The DNA for the CDR3 is TGTGCCAGCAGTTTCTTGGGGTACCAAGAGACCCAGTACTTC. The V call is TRBV28, the J call TRBJ2-5; D remains ambiguous. V was pared by 3 bases and J by 0 bases, with 8 bases between. This CDR3 contains 14 residues. Germline V gene lookup returns CDR1 MDHEN and CDR2 SYDVKM.

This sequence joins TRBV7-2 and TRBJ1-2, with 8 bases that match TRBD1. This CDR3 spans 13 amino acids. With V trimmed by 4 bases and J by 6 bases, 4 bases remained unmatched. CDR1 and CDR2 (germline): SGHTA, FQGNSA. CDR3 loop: CASSSDRVHGYTF. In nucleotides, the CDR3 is TGTGCCAGCAGCTCGGACAGGGTCCATGGCTACACCTTC.

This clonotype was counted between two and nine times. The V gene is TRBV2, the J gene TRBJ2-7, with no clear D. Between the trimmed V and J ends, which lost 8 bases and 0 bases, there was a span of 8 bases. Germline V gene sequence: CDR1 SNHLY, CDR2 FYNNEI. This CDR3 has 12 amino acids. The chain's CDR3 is CASGPISYEQYF. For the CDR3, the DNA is TGTGCCAGCGGGCCAATCTCCTACGAGCAGTACTTC.

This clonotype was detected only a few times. CDR3 nucleotide sequence: TGCAGTGCTTCCGCGACTGGGGCCAACGTCCTGACTTTC. Translated: CSASATGANVLTF. This chain uses TRBV20-1 with TRBJ2-6, with unresolved D. Between the trimmed V and J ends, which lost 5 bases and 2 bases, there was a span of 7 bases. Germline-derived CDR1 and CDR2 are DFQATT and SNEGSKA (reference sequence). The CDR3 spans 13 residues.

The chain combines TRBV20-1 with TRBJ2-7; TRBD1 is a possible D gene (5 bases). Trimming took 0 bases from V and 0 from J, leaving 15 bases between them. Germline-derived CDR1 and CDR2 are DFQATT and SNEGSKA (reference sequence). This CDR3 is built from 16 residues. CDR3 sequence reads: CSARDLGQALSYEQYF. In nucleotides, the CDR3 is TGCAGTGCTAGAGATTTGGGGCAGGCCCTCTCCTACGAGCAGTACTTC.

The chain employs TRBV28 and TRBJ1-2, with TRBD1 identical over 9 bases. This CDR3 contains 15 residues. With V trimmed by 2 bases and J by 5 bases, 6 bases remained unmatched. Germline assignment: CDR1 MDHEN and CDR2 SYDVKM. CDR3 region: CASSLNLGQGYGYTF. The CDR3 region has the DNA TGTGCCAGCAGTTTAAACCTAGGACAGGGGTATGGCTACACCTTC.